These 31 T cell receptor beta chains originate from one sample sequenced in a study of blood T cell repertoires in COVID-19. Measured with immunoSEQ multiplex PCR; TCRdb has only the in-frame clones, and not every one. The sample yields 200,000 to 250,000 clones, about three quarters seen once. The sample taken for sequencing was peripheral blood. Receptor source: a woman between 70 and 85 years old with acute or convalescent COVID-19.

The chain recombines TRBV19 with TRBJ2-7; TRBD1 aligns across 8 bases. The germline CDR1 and CDR2 sequences are LNHDA and SQIVND (reference sequence). The ends lost 2 bases at V and 2 bases at J; junction bases unmatched: 8. This CDR3 has 16 residues. The CDR3 sequence is CASSISGAGGAYEQYF. CDR3 nucleotides: TGTGCCAGTAGTATATCGGGGGCAGGGGGCGCCTACGAGCAGTACTTC.

The chain joins TRBV6-5 to TRBJ1-1; 7 nucleotides line up with TRBD1. V dropped 7 bases and J dropped 5; count of bases not matched to a gene: 10. Germline CDR1 reads MNHEY; CDR2 reads SVGAGI. CDR3 length: 14 residues. The CDR3 protein is CASILTGWETEAFF. DNA of the CDR3: TGTGCCAGCATTTTGACAGGGTGGGAAACTGAAGCTTTCTTT.

The CDR3 DNA is TGTGCCAGCAGTCGGATATCAGGAACCTACGAGCAGTACTTC. Its protein product is CASSRISGTYEQYF. This chain uses TRBV5-4 with TRBJ2-7; no firm D call. CDR1 SGHNT and CDR2 YYREEE come from the germline V gene (reference sequence). The CDR3 loop spans 14 amino acids. With 5 bases removed from V and 2 bases from J, the gap between germline ends came to 14 bases. The whole variable domain, remainder taken from reference TRBV5-4 and TRBJ2-7, is ETGVTQSPTHLIKTRGQQVTLRCSSQSGHNTVSWYQQALGQGPQFIFQYYREEENGRGNFPPRFSGLQFPNYSSELNVNALELDDSALYLCASSRISGTYEQYFGPGTRLTVT.

The CDR3 sequence: CASSPRDFGETQYF. As DNA, the CDR3 is TGTGCCAGCAGCCCCCGCGATTTTGGAGAGACCCAGTACTTC. The gene calls are TRBV9 and TRBJ2-5; D gene ambiguous. The V gene lost 4 bases and the J gene lost 4 bases, with 14 bases spanning the gap. There are 14 residues in the CDR3. The germline V gene encodes CDR1 SGDLS and CDR2 YYNGEE.

This chain uses TRBV2 with TRBJ1-2; possibly TRBD1 for D (6 bases). Germline assignment: CDR1 SNHLY and CDR2 FYNNEI. The V gene lost 7 bases and the J gene lost 1 base, with 10 bases spanning the gap. This CDR3 is built from 13 residues. CDR3 protein: CASTGQFNYGYTF. Here the CDR3 DNA reads TGTGCCAGCACTGGACAGTTTAACTATGGCTACACCTTC.

This chain joins TRBV29-1 and TRBJ2-2, with 7 bases identical to TRBD1. With V trimmed by 3 bases and J by 4 bases, 5 bases remained unmatched. The CDR3 is 14 amino acids. Germline V gives CDR1 SQVTM, CDR2 ANQGSEA. The CDR3 region has the DNA TGCAGCGTTGAGAAGGGGGCCGGCACCGGGGAGCTGTTTTTT. Amino acid sequence: CSVEKGAGTGELFF.

This clone appeared a few times. The J gene is TRBJ1-6, the V gene TRBV28; D is undetermined. Germline V gene data show CDR1 as MDHEN and CDR2 as SYDVKM. Trimming took off 10 bases at V and 1 base at J, with 8 bases between the two ends. This CDR3 comprises 13 residues. CDR3 region: CATRVSYNSPLHF. The CDR3 region has the DNA TGTGCCACCCGGGTATCCTATAATTCACCCCTCCACTTT.

This chain uses TRBV28 with TRBJ2-3; D not certain. Germline V gene sequence: CDR1 MDHEN, CDR2 SYDVKM. V dropped 8 bases and J dropped 6 bases, with 6 bases sitting between them. This CDR3 comprises 10 residues. CDR3 loop: CASGRDTQYF. The CDR3 nucleotides are TGTGCCAGCGGCAGGGATACGCAGTATTTT.

This chain links TRBV7-6 with TRBJ1-1; tentative D call: TRBD1 (6 bases). The CDR3 spans 14 residues. The V end lost 3 bases, the J end lost 4 bases, and 12 bases lay between the germline ends. Germline V CDR1 and CDR2: SGHVS, FNYEAQ. In DNA, the CDR3 is TGTGCCAGCAGCTTTACAGGGTTTGGCACTGAAGCTTTCTTT. Encoded protein: CASSFTGFGTEAFF. Full variable domain (rest looked up from reference TRBV7-6 and TRBJ1-1): GAGVSQSPRYKVTKRGQDVALRCDPISGHVSLYWYRQALGQGPEFLTYFNYEAQQDKSGLPNDRFSAERPEGSISTLTIQRTEQRDSAMYRCASSFTGFGTEAFFGQGTRLTVV.

The CDR3, as DNA: TGTGCCAGCAGCAACGGACTAGCGGAATACGAGCAGTACTTC. The encoded protein is CASSNGLAEYEQYF. V is TRBV7-6 and J is TRBJ2-7, with 10 bases matching TRBD2. CDR1 is SGHVS and CDR2 is FNYEAQ in the germline V gene. CDR3 size: 14 residues. J was trimmed by 4 bases and V by 5 bases; bases with no gene match: 5.

V is TRBV6-6 and J is TRBJ1-4; TRBD1 might be the D (6 bases). V was trimmed by 6 bases and J by 3 bases, leaving 14 bases between them. This CDR3 comprises 15 residues. Germline V lookup: CDR1 MNHNY, CDR2 SVGAGI (reference sequence). CDR3 loop: CASRQRQASNEKLFF. CDR3 DNA sequence: TGTGCCAGCAGACAACGACAGGCCTCTAATGAAAAACTGTTTTTT.

The rearrangement links TRBV5-1 to TRBJ2-7; 9 nucleotides align to TRBD2. Germline CDR1 SGHRS, CDR2 YFSETQ. Losses at the gene ends were 0 bases for V and 4 bases for J; bases not matched to a gene: 5. The CDR3 totals 15 residues. The CDR3 nucleotides are TGCGCCAGCAGCTTGGTTGCTAGCGGGACTTACGAGCAGTACTTC. Its translation is CASSLVASGTYEQYF.

This rearrangement joins TRBV10-3 to TRBJ2-5, with TRBD1 matching 7 bases. The CDR3 length is 16 residues. After removal of 0 bases from V and 0 bases from J, the junction contained 4 bases not matched to a gene. Per the germline V gene, CDR1 is ENHRY and CDR2 is SYGVKD. The CDR3 protein is CAISESDRVYQETQYF. Here the CDR3 DNA reads TGTGCCATCAGTGAGTCTGACAGGGTGTACCAAGAGACCCAGTACTTC.

This chain links TRBV6-6 with TRBJ1-4; tentative D call: TRBD1 (5 bases). The CDR3 covers 16 residues. Trimming took 4 bases from V and 8 from J, leaving 20 bases between them. Germline V lookup: CDR1 MNHNY, CDR2 SVGAGI (reference sequence). The CDR3 here is CASSLGSRAPGEKLFF. CDR3 bases: TGTGCCAGCAGTTTGGGGTCCCGGGCCCCAGGGGAAAAACTGTTTTTT.

This chain uses TRBV15 with TRBJ2-3; 14 bases match TRBD2. The CDR3 runs 15 residues. Trimming took 7 bases from V and 10 from J; bases not matched to a gene: 10. The germline V gene has CDR1 LNHNV and CDR2 YYDKDF (reference sequence). This CDR3 is CATIRGTSGSEAQYF. Written as DNA, the CDR3 is TGTGCCACCATCCGGGGGACTAGCGGGAGTGAGGCGCAGTATTTT.

This rearrangement joins TRBV3-1 (or the pseudogene TRBV3-2) to TRBJ2-7; possibly TRBD1 for D (6 bases). V dropped 1 base and J dropped 6 bases, with 7 bases sitting between them. CDR1 and CDR2 from the germline V gene are LGHDT and YNNKEL (reference sequence). The CDR3 contains 12 residues. CDR3 coding DNA: TGTGCCAGCAGCCAAGGCAGGGGCGAGCAGTACTTC. The encoded protein is CASSQGRGEQYF.

The CDR3 here is CASSQRILAGNTDTQYF. The CDR3, as DNA: TGTGCCAGCAGCCAAAGGATTTTAGCGGGAAACACAGATACGCAGTATTTT. The chain combines TRBV4-2 with TRBJ2-3; TRBD2 agrees at 8 bases. Per the germline V gene, CDR1 is LGHNA and CDR2 is YNFKEQ. The ends lost 2 bases at V and 2 bases at J; junction bases unmatched: 9. The length of the CDR3 is 17 residues.

The chain has TRBV2 and TRBJ1-2; D call uncertain. CDR1 SNHLY and CDR2 FYNNEI come from the germline V gene. V was trimmed by 3 bases and J by 7 bases, leaving 6 bases between them. This CDR3 contains 11 residues. As DNA, the CDR3 is TGTGCCAGCAGTGATGGGAGTGGCTACACCTTC. It translates to CASSDGSGYTF.

The chain couples TRBV6-5 to TRBJ2-3, with 7 bases lining up with TRBD2. Losses at the gene ends were 8 bases for V and 8 bases for J; bases not matched to a gene: 13. CDR1 is MNHEY, CDR2 SVGAGI, per germline. The CDR3 is 14 amino acids. The CDR3, as DNA: TGTGCCAGCGGGGCTAGCGGCCTTGAAAGTACGCAGTATTTT. It translates to CASGASGLESTQYF.

CDR3 nucleotide sequence: TGTGCCTGGAGACGGGGAATCTACGAGCAGTACTTC. Amino acid sequence: CAWRRGIYEQYF. The chain joins TRBV30 to TRBJ2-7; TRBD2 might be the D (5 bases). V was shortened by 3 bases and J by 3 bases, with 9 bases between the two germline ends. The germline CDR1 and CDR2 sequences are GTSNPN and SVGIG (reference sequence). This CDR3 has 12 amino acids.

The V and J genes are TRBV27 and TRBJ2-1; TRBD1 matches at 9 bases. V was pared by 4 bases and J by 7 bases, with 8 bases of the junction left unmatched. CDR1 and CDR2 (germline): MNHEY, SMNVEV (reference sequence). CDR3 length equals 15 residues. The chain's CDR3 is CASSSRQGVGNEQFF. The CDR3 nucleotides are TGTGCCAGCAGTTCTCGACAGGGGGTAGGGAATGAGCAGTTCTTC.

Written as DNA, the CDR3 is TGTGCCAGCAGCCCGACAGGGGTCTTCCACGAGCAGTACTTC. The encoded protein is CASSPTGVFHEQYF. The chain couples TRBV14 to TRBJ2-7; 8 nucleotides line up with TRBD1. CDR3 length: 14 amino acids. The V and J ends lost 4 bases and 5 bases, in that order; junction bases with no gene match: 7. Germline-derived CDR1 and CDR2 are SGHDN and FVKESK.

The CDR3 DNA is TGTGCCAGCAGCTTAGGTCCAGGGGTTACCCTCTATGGCTACACCTTC. Protein sequence: CASSLGPGVTLYGYTF. The chain recombines TRBV11-2 with TRBJ1-2; D might be TRBD1 (6 bases). Trimming removed 1 base from V and 4 bases from J, with 16 bases in between. Germline V gene data show CDR1 as SGHAT and CDR2 as FQNNGV. There are 16 residues in the CDR3.

The chain combines TRBV5-1 with TRBJ1-1, with 10 nucleotides matching TRBD1. This CDR3 contains 14 residues. CDR1 and CDR2 (germline): SGHRS, YFSETQ. Unmatched junction bases numbered 5, after V lost 4 bases and J lost 5 bases. CDR3 nucleotides: TGCGCCAGCAGCATTGGACAGGGGGGTACTGAAGCTTTCTTT. Translated: CASSIGQGGTEAFF. Based on the CDR3 plus reference TRBV5-1 and TRBJ1-1, the full variable domain is KAGVTQTPRYLIKTRGQQVTLSCSPISGHRSVSWYQQTPGQGLQFLFEYFSETQRNKGNFPGRFSGRQFSNSRSEMNVSTLELGDSALYLCASSIGQGGTEAFFGQGTRLTVV.

V usage is TRBV6-5 and J usage is TRBJ1-6; D is uncertain. V gave up 8 bases and J gave up 6 bases, with 8 bases separating them. The CDR3 is made up of 12 amino acids. Germline V gene lookup returns CDR1 MNHEY and CDR2 SVGAGI. The CDR3 protein is CASHTSNSPLHF. The CDR3 DNA reads as TGTGCCAGCCACACTAGTAATTCACCCCTCCACTTT.

The CDR3 DNA reads TGTGCCAGCAAGCCTAGCGGAAACACCGGGGAGCTGTTTTTT. Translated, it gives CASKPSGNTGELFF. This chain uses TRBV9 with TRBJ2-2; 7 bases are a match to TRBD2. V shed 6 bases, J shed 2 bases, and the junction held 4 bases outside the gene matches. Germline loops: CDR1 SGDLS, CDR2 YYNGEE. This CDR3 has 14 residues.

J is TRBJ1-6 and V is TRBV27; 7 bases are shared with TRBD1. The germline V gene encodes CDR1 MNHEY and CDR2 SMNVEV (reference sequence). V shed 2 bases, J shed 0 bases, and the junction held 7 bases outside the gene matches. The CDR3 consists of 18 residues. The CDR3 spells CASSLGMGQSSYNSPLHF. For the CDR3, the DNA is TGTGCCAGCAGTTTAGGGATGGGACAGAGCTCCTATAATTCACCCCTCCACTTT.

This rearrangement joins TRBV5-1 to TRBJ1-1; no definite D call. Looked up from germline, CDR1 is SGHRS and CDR2 is YFSETQ. V lost 4 bases and J lost 5, with 21 bases in between. This CDR3 comprises 16 residues. CDR3 sequence (DNA): TGCGCCAGCAGCACGCCGGAGGTCCAAGTAACTACTGAAGCTTTCTTT. Translating it yields CASSTPEVQVTTEAFF. Full variable domain (rest looked up from reference TRBV5-1 and TRBJ1-1): KAGVTQTPRYLIKTRGQQVTLSCSPISGHRSVSWYQQTPGQGLQFLFEYFSETQRNKGNFPGRFSGRQFSNSRSEMNVSTLELGDSALYLCASSTPEVQVTTEAFFGQGTRLTVV.

This chain links TRBV7-2 with TRBJ2-7, with 8 bases aligning to TRBD1. This CDR3 has 15 amino acids. Per germline, CDR1 SGHTA and CDR2 FQGNSA. The junction had 6 bases not matched to a gene; V was cut back by 5 bases and J by 0 bases. The CDR3 sequence: CASSDGQGFSYEQYF. As DNA, the CDR3 is TGTGCCAGCAGCGACGGACAGGGCTTCTCCTACGAGCAGTACTTC.

The chain uses TRBV5-1 and TRBJ2-1; no definite D call. Trimming pared 0 bases from V and 0 bases from J, leaving 10 bases between. Germline-derived CDR1 and CDR2 are SGHRS and YFSETQ. This CDR3 is built from 16 residues. The CDR3 DNA is TGCGCCAGCAGCTTGGTTGCTTCGGTCTCCTACAATGAGCAGTTCTTC. Translation: CASSLVASVSYNEQFF.

The chain recombines TRBV24-1 with TRBJ2-1, with TRBD2 matching 12 bases. Unmatched junction bases numbered 6, after V lost 7 bases and J lost 6 bases. Germline-derived CDR1 and CDR2 are KGHDR and SFDVKD. This CDR3 region has 15 residues. CDR3 DNA sequence: TGTGCCACCAGCCCGGGACTAGCGGGCCTCAATGAGCAGTTCTTC. Protein product: CATSPGLAGLNEQFF.